These 18 T cell receptor beta chains share one sample of origin, sequenced in a study of cytomegalovirus exposure and HLA in healthy donors. PCR employed 60 Vbeta and 13 Jbeta primers. Some clones are missing from TCRdb's copy, which holds only in-frame ones; the method was immunoSEQ multiplex PCR. The top ten hold approximately 12% of the sample, which has some 100,000 clones, about 75% seen once. Input material: PBMCs. The receptors shown here come from a woman aged 40 to 50 in good health and CMV-seropositive.

The genes are TRBV4-1 and TRBJ2-1, with 9 bases fitting TRBD2. Germline values: CDR1 MGHRA, CDR2 YSYEKL. V lost 0 bases to trimming and J lost 3 bases; unmatched junction nucleotides: 9. The length of the CDR3 is 18 residues. CDR3 DNA sequence: TGCGCCAGCAGCCAAGATCTACGAGCGGGGGGTTTCTACAATGAGCAGTTCTTC. Its protein product is CASSQDLRAGGFYNEQFF.

This clone was found a few times. This chain uses TRBV7-9 with TRBJ1-1; maybe TRBD1 (6 bases). V dropped 5 bases and J dropped 5 bases, with 12 bases sitting between them. This CDR3 has 13 amino acids. Germline V gene sequence: CDR1 SEHNR, CDR2 FQNEAQ (reference sequence). CDR3 residues: CASSLQTGTEAFF. As DNA, the CDR3 is TGTGCCAGCAGCCTTCAGACAGGAACTGAAGCTTTCTTT.

This clone has only one observation. The rearrangement uses TRBV5-1 and TRBJ2-5; no clear D gene. This CDR3 spans 12 amino acids. Germline lookup yields CDR1 SGHRS and CDR2 YFSETQ. The ends were cut back, 0 bases at V and 6 bases at J, with 6 bases in the middle. CDR3 protein: CASSLGQKTQYF. The CDR3 region has the DNA TGCGCCAGCAGCTTGGGGCAGAAGACCCAGTACTTC.

The count of this clone is one. Within the sample, other DNA sequences also encode this same CDR3. The V call is TRBV6-1, the J call TRBJ2-7; 10 nucleotides agree with TRBD1. V shed 6 bases, J shed 2 bases, and the junction held 1 base outside the gene matches. Germline CDR1 is MNHNS and CDR2 is SASEGT. This CDR3 has 13 residues. The CDR3 is CASRGTGAYEQYF. CDR3 nucleotide sequence: TGTGCCAGCAGGGGGACAGGGGCCTACGAGCAGTACTTC.

This chain joins TRBV15 and TRBJ1-5; D remains unclear. Trimming removed 0 bases from V and 6 bases from J, with 6 bases in between. Germline V gene sequence: CDR1 LNHNV, CDR2 YYDKDF (reference sequence). CDR3 length: 13 amino acids. The CDR3 DNA follows: TGTGCCACCAGCAGAGATACGGGTCAGCCCCAGCATTTT. It codes for CATSRDTGQPQHF. The whole variable domain, filled in from reference TRBV15 and TRBJ1-5, reads DAMVIQNPRYQVTQFGKPVTLSCSQTLNHNVMYWYQQKSSQAPKLLFHYYDKDFNNEADTPDNFQSRRPNTSFCFLDIRSPGLGDTAMYLCATSRDTGQPQHFGDGTRLSIL.

V and J are TRBV18 and TRBJ1-1; 8 bases are a match to TRBD1. CDR1 and CDR2 (germline): KGHSH, LQKENI. The CDR3 has 13 residues. After removal of 8 bases from V and 0 bases from J, the junction contained 2 bases not matched to a gene. The CDR3 nucleotides are TGTGCCAGCGCACAGGGGGTGAACACTGAAGCTTTCTTT. Encoded protein: CASAQGVNTEAFF.

This rearrangement joins TRBV4-1 to TRBJ1-1; D ambiguous. Germline CDR1 MGHRA, CDR2 YSYEKL. The V gene lost 3 bases and the J gene lost 3 bases, with 17 bases spanning the gap. The CDR3 is made up of 16 amino acids. The CDR3 sequence is CASSQQNTRGYTEAFF. CDR3 DNA: TGCGCCAGCAGCCAGCAGAATACTCGAGGGTACACTGAAGCTTTCTTT.

The chain couples TRBV5-1 to TRBJ2-5; 7 nucleotides match TRBD1. CDR1 SGHRS and CDR2 YFSETQ come from the germline V gene. This CDR3 has 14 amino acids. Trimming took 2 bases from V and 1 from J; bases not matched to a gene: 2. CDR3 sequence (DNA): TGCGCCAGCAGCTTCAGACAGGGCCAAGAGACCCAGTACTTC. Translation: CASSFRQGQETQYF. Supplemented by reference TRBV5-1 and TRBJ2-5, the full variable domain reads KAGVTQTPRYLIKTRGQQVTLSCSPISGHRSVSWYQQTPGQGLQFLFEYFSETQRNKGNFPGRFSGRQFSNSRSEMNVSTLELGDSALYLCASSFRQGQETQYFGPGTRLLVL.

V usage is TRBV21-1 and J usage is TRBJ2-6; TRBD2 is taken as the D call from the table, unchecked against the DNA. TRBV21-1 represents a pseudogene. The CDR3 totals 18 residues. CDR3 sequence reads: CASIKMLGGLSGANVLTF. The CDR3 DNA is TGTGCCAGCATCAAGATGCTGGGCGGACTCTCTGGGGCCAACGTCCTGACTTTC.

CDR3 amino acids: CAISETGSGETQYF. The CDR3 DNA reads TGTGCCATCAGTGAGACAGGGAGTGGGGAGACCCAGTACTTC. This chain joins TRBV10-3 and TRBJ2-5; D might be TRBD1 (6 bases). Germline lookup yields CDR1 ENHRY and CDR2 SYGVKD. This CDR3 contains 14 residues. V lost 2 bases and J lost 5, with 12 bases in between.

This clone was found a few times. The chain couples TRBV11-3 to TRBJ1-1, with 10 bases that match TRBD1. The CDR3 totals 14 residues. The junction had 6 bases not matched to a gene; V was cut back by 5 bases and J by 6 bases. Per the germline V gene, CDR1 is SGHNT and CDR2 is YENEEA. The chain's CDR3 is CASSRDRGSSEAFF. Here the CDR3 DNA reads TGTGCCAGCAGCCGGGACAGGGGCTCGTCTGAAGCTTTCTTT.

This chain joins TRBV7-9 and TRBJ2-5; 12 positions match TRBD2. The trim removed 6 bases at V and 4 bases at J, leaving 6 bases unmatched. Per germline, CDR1 SEHNR and CDR2 FQNEAQ (reference sequence). The CDR3 sequence is 15 residues long. The CDR3: CASREGLAGLETQYF. Here the CDR3 DNA reads TGTGCCAGCAGGGAAGGACTAGCGGGGTTAGAGACCCAGTACTTC. The whole variable domain, remainder taken from reference TRBV7-9 and TRBJ2-5, is DTGVSQNPRHKITKRGQNVTFRCDPISEHNRLYWYRQTLGQGPEFLTYFQNEAQLEKSRLLSDRFSAERPKGSFSTLEIQRTEQGDSAMYLCASREGLAGLETQYFGPGTRLLVL.

The rearrangement joins TRBV5-6 to TRBJ2-4, with D tentatively TRBD1 (5 bases). This CDR3 comprises 15 residues. V lost 4 bases, J lost 0 bases, and 11 bases lay in between. Germline CDR1 is SGHDT and CDR2 is YYEEEE. DNA for the CDR3: TGTGCCAGCAGCCAGAGACAGCTAGCCAAAAACATTCAGTACTTC. It translates to CASSQRQLAKNIQYF.

V gene TRBV29-1 combines with J gene TRBJ1-2; D might be TRBD1 (5 bases). Germline V gives CDR1 SQVTM, CDR2 ANQGSEA. There are 14 residues in the CDR3. V was clipped by 7 bases and J by 6 bases, with 21 bases between them. CDR3 DNA: TGCAGCGCTTCGATTTCCCAGGGTATCCATGGCTACACCTTC. Its protein is CSASISQGIHGYTF.

There are a few counts of this clone. This sample also contains other DNA sequences that code for the same CDR3. V and J are TRBV18 and TRBJ2-1, with TRBD2 matching 7 bases. The CDR3 length is 16 residues. Germline trimming cut 0 bases from V and 2 bases from J; bases unmatched to any gene: 4. Germline loops: CDR1 KGHSH, CDR2 LQKENI. The CDR3 DNA is TGTGCCAGCTCACCACCCGGCGGGGGACCCTACAATGAGCAGTTCTTC. Its translation is CASSPPGGGPYNEQFF.

The rearrangement uses TRBV30 and TRBJ1-6, with 9 bases aligning to TRBD1. The CDR3 totals 16 residues. The V gene end was trimmed by 4 bases and the J gene end by 5 bases; junction bases not matched to a gene: 9. The germline V gene has CDR1 GTSNPN and CDR2 SVGIG (reference sequence). The DNA of the CDR3 is TGTGCCTGGAAGGGACAGGGAATTGACCATAATTCACCCCTCCACTTT. Protein: CAWKGQGIDHNSPLHF. The full variable domain, with the rest looked up from reference TRBV30 and TRBJ1-6, is SQTIHQWPATLVQPVGSPLSLECTVEGTSNPNLYWYRQAAGRGLQLLFYSVGIGQISSEVPQNLSASRPQDRQFILSSKKLLLSDSGFYLCAWKGQGIDHNSPLHFGNGTRLTVT.

The chain joins TRBV19 to TRBJ1-6, with D possibly being TRBD1 (5 bases). V lost 3 bases and J lost 10, with 19 bases in between. CDR3 length equals 16 residues. The germline gives CDR1 LNHDA, CDR2 SQIVND (reference sequence). The CDR3 region has the DNA TGTGCCAGTAGTATGGCCACGACAGTCTCCGGCTCACCCCTCCACTTT. This translates into CASSMATTVSGSPLHF.

The chain recombines TRBV2 with TRBJ2-4; D is unresolved. The CDR3 extends over 12 amino acids. From germline, CDR1 is SNHLY and CDR2 FYNNEI. The V and J ends lost 6 bases and 5 bases respectively, with 8 bases between them. CDR3 DNA: TGTGCCAGCAGCGCCATAGAAAACATTCAGTACTTC. Translation gives CASSAIENIQYF. Combining the CDR3 with reference TRBV2 and TRBJ2-4 gives the whole variable domain EPEVTQTPSHQVTQMGQEVILRCVPISNHLYFYWYRQILGQKVEFLVSFYNNEISEKSEIFDDQFSVERPDGSNFTLKIRSTKLEDSAMYFCASSAIENIQYFGAGTRLSVL.